This T cell receptor (beta chain) stems from a study of cytomegalovirus exposure and HLA in healthy donors. PCR used 60 Vbeta primers and 13 Jbeta primers. Some clones are missing from TCRdb's copy, which holds only in-frame ones; the method was immunoSEQ multiplex PCR. Across tens of thousands of clones, the top ten clones capture approximately 1.1% of the sample. The study's findings and limits: Follow-up analysis later connected one missense variant in DCLRE1C with trimming of TCR beta V- and J-genes.

Turning to this clone: Its antigen is as yet unknown.

V was clipped by 1 base and J by 3 bases, with 14 bases between them. Germline V gene data show CDR1 as LGHNA and CDR2 as YNFKEQ. This CDR3 is built from 16 residues. The chain carries TRBV4-2 and TRBJ2-3; a weak D match, TRBD1 (7 bases). This TCR was recovered from a woman aged 25 to 39 in good health and CMV-seronegative. Sequencing used PBMCs. CDR3: CASSQAGGSGTDTQYF. The CDR3 DNA sequence: TGTGCCAGCAGCCAAGCAGGGGGGAGTGGAACAGATACGCAGTATTTT.